This TCR beta chain was found in a study of T cell responses to AZD1222 COVID-19 vaccine. Study-wide findings and caveats: Most donors were white British and more were female, and clonal diversity was possibly underestimated. No day 14 peak samples; only post-peak repertoires were characterized. Spike-specific TCR repertoires showed rising breadth and depth after two AZD1222 doses.

To note about this clone: Its antigen is not identified.

Clones were read by immunoSEQ multiplex PCR, and TCRdb kept only the in-frame ones, dropping some. This table has over 130,000 clones, approximately 90% appearing once. CDR3 length: 14 amino acids. In germline, CDR1 is LNHDA, CDR2 SQIVND (reference sequence). With V trimmed by 1 base and J by 7 bases, 2 bases remained unmatched. The TCR comes from an adult who received the AZD1222 COVID-19 vaccine. The V call is TRBV19, the J call TRBJ1-1; 11 positions match TRBD1. This material consisted of peripheral blood, taken 28 days after the second AZD1222 dose. The CDR3 region has the DNA TGTGCCAGTAGTATAGGGACAGGGGGCAGTGAAGCTTTCTTT. Its protein product is CASSIGTGGSEAFF. Looking up the rest from reference TRBV19 and TRBJ1-1 gives the full variable domain: DGGITQSPKYLFRKEGQNVTLSCEQNLNHDAMYWYRQDPGQGLRLIYYSQIVNDFQKGDIAEGYSVSREKKESFPLTVTSAQKNPTAFYLCASSIGTGGSEAFFGQGTRLTVV.